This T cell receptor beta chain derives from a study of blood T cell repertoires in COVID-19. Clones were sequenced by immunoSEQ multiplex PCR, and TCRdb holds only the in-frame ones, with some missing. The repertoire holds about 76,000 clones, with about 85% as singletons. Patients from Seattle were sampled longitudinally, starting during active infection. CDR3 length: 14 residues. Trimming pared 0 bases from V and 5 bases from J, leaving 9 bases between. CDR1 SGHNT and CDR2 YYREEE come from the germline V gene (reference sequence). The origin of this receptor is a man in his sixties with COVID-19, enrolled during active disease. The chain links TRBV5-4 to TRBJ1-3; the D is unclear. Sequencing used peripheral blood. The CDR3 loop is CASSLARDRNTIYF. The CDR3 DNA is TGTGCCAGCAGCTTGGCCCGAGATAGAAACACCATATATTTT.